Described below is a single TCR beta chain sequence and its context. The antigen this receptor binds is unknown. No much larger clonotype is one base removed from it; base qualities were not supplied. The library was generated by RT-PCR. The reads were generated on an Illumina HiSeq 2500. TCRdb reanalyzed the raw reads on its own, using fastp at Q25 for trimming and MiXCR for clone calling, and kept in-frame beta chains. For every CDR3 protein sequence, its rows merge into one entry that carries the most common genes and DNA. Counted in this sample were hundreds of thousands of distinct CDR3 sequences; about an eighth of them appeared once. Around 9.6% of the sample is held by the ten biggest clonotypes. Looking up the germline V gene (reference sequence) yields CDR1 DFQATT and CDR2 SNEGSKA. Spanning cysteine to phenylalanine, the CDR3 consists of 12 amino acids. Left in the record is the CDR3 DNA by itself, 36 bases read in frame from the first base.

These data originate in a study of response to subunit inactivated influenza vaccine (dated by TCRdb to between 2018 and 2020). Background on the whole study: Deep quantitative profiling of the T cell receptor repertoire was used in the study to follow responses to a trivalent subunit inactivated influenza vaccine. The paper's findings and limits, for the study overall: According to the authors, only a limited number of new T cells may be recruited by each seasonal influenza vaccination.

Sequenced material: PBMCs from blood, taken on the day of vaccination. The chain joins TRBV20-1 to TRBJ2-6; confidence is insufficient to name the D gene. This receptor was taken from a middle-aged man who received an inactivated influenza vaccine. Donor details come from another sample of the same person, matched by shared clones. The nucleotide sequence is TGCAGGCCCCTCTCTGGGGCCAACGTCCTGACTTTC. It codes for CRPLSGANVLTF.